Following are 28 T cell receptor beta chains from one sample sequenced in a study of blood T cell repertoires in COVID-19. TCRdb's copy holds only in-frame clones and misses some; the assay was immunoSEQ multiplex PCR. The table has tens of thousands of clones, 70% to 90% seen once. Input material: peripheral blood. The receptors originated from a human donor in a cohort sampled during active COVID-19.

This rearrangement joins TRBV29-1 to TRBJ1-3, with 9 bases lining up with TRBD1. Trimming cost V 5 bases and J 3 bases; bases outside gene matches: 14. This CDR3 is 17 amino acids long. Germline V gene data show CDR1 as SQVTM and CDR2 as ANQGSEA. CDR3: CSVTQPRGTGYGNTIYF. The CDR3 DNA reads TGCAGCGTTACCCAGCCTAGGGGGACAGGGTATGGAAACACCATATATTTT.

V is TRBV27 and J is TRBJ1-5; no clear D. The germline V gene has CDR1 MNHEY and CDR2 SMNVEV (reference sequence). CDR3 length: 16 amino acids. Trimming removed 0 bases at V and 7 bases at J, with 16 bases between. CDR3 in DNA: TGTGCCAGCAGTTTATCTTCGGGGAATCCGAAGCAGCCCCAGCATTTT. This sequence encodes CASSLSSGNPKQPQHF.

The chain couples TRBV6-5 to TRBJ2-1, with a tentative D call TRBD2 (6 bases). This CDR3 spans 13 amino acids. The germline CDR1 and CDR2 sequences are MNHEY and SVGAGI. Trimming removed 5 bases from V and 6 bases from J, with 11 bases in between. The CDR3 bases are TGTGCCAGCAGTAAATGGGAGGTCAATGAGCAGTTCTTC. This gives the protein CASSKWEVNEQFF.

This rearrangement joins TRBV5-1 to TRBJ2-3, with 10 bases matching TRBD2. The CDR3 has 16 residues. V lost 4 bases and J lost 6; bases outside the gene matches: 11. Germline CDR1 SGHRS, CDR2 YFSETQ. The CDR3 reads CASSRSGGANLDTQYF. In nucleotides, the CDR3 is TGCGCCAGCAGCAGGAGCGGGGGGGCCAACTTGGATACGCAGTATTTT.

The chain joins TRBV2 to TRBJ2-5, with 11 bases identical to TRBD1. The CDR3 extends over 15 amino acids. The germline V gene has CDR1 SNHLY and CDR2 FYNNEI. V was pared by 6 bases and J by 5 bases, with 8 bases of the junction left unmatched. The CDR3 region has the DNA TGTGCCAGCAGAGGGGGACAGGGGGTTTGGGAGACCCAGTACTTC. Amino acid sequence: CASRGGQGVWETQYF.

This chain connects TRBV4-2 to TRBJ2-7; D is perhaps TRBD1 (5 bases). V was cut by 1 base and J by 3 bases, with 10 bases left in between. There are 14 residues in the CDR3. Germline CDR1 reads LGHNA; CDR2 reads YNFKEQ. The CDR3 DNA sequence: TGTGCCAGCAGCCAAGGGATAGGGGTCTACGAGCAGTACTTC. Its protein product is CASSQGIGVYEQYF.

The chain is built from TRBV5-4 and TRBJ2-3; 9 nucleotides match TRBD1. The CDR3 contains 16 residues. V dropped 4 bases and J dropped 2; count of bases not matched to a gene: 8. CDR1 and CDR2 from the germline V gene are SGHNT and YYREEE (reference sequence). CDR3 in DNA: TGTGCCAGCAGCCCACGGACAGGGGCCTCCACAGATACGCAGTATTTT. It encodes CASSPRTGASTDTQYF.

The chain uses TRBV5-4 and TRBJ1-2; 9 bases fit TRBD1. The V gene end was trimmed by 3 bases and the J gene end by 8 bases; junction bases not matched to a gene: 11. Germline CDR1 SGHNT, CDR2 YYREEE (reference sequence). The CDR3 contains 15 residues. CDR3 nucleotides: TGTGCCAGCAGCTCCGCCGGACAGGGGAAATGGGGCTACACCTTC. Protein product: CASSSAGQGKWGYTF. The full variable domain, completed using reference TRBV5-4 and TRBJ1-2, is ETGVTQSPTHLIKTRGQQVTLRCSSQSGHNTVSWYQQALGQGPQFIFQYYREEENGRGNFPPRFSGLQFPNYSSELNVNALELDDSALYLCASSSAGQGKWGYTFGSGTRLTVV.

This clone was counted a few times. This chain links TRBV10-1 with TRBJ1-6, with a weak D call TRBD1 (6 bases). The CDR3 length is 13 residues. Germline CDR1 reads WNHNN; CDR2 reads SYGVQD (reference sequence). The V gene lost 8 bases and the J gene lost 9 bases, with 14 bases spanning the gap. CDR3 sequence: CASQDRPGSPLHF. The CDR3, as DNA: TGCGCCAGCCAGGACAGACCAGGTTCACCCCTCCACTTT.

The rearrangement joins TRBV7-2 to TRBJ1-2; 9 nucleotides agree with TRBD1. This CDR3 has 16 residues. CDR1 is SGHTA, CDR2 FQGNSA, per germline. V was clipped by 2 bases and J by 5 bases; unmatched bases: 9. CDR3 nucleotide sequence: TGTGCCAGCAGCTTAAACAGGGGGCAAGTCGGTTATGGCTACACCTTC. It yields the protein CASSLNRGQVGYGYTF.

The V call is TRBV2, the J call TRBJ2-4; D gene ambiguous. From germline, CDR1 is SNHLY and CDR2 FYNNEI. The CDR3 extends over 15 amino acids. Between the trimmed V and J ends, which lost 6 bases and 0 bases, there was a span of 12 bases. Written as DNA, the CDR3 is TGTGCCAGCAGCGAGCCTAAGCTAGCCAAAAACATTCAGTACTTC. Protein product: CASSEPKLAKNIQYF.

The chain is built from TRBV2 and TRBJ2-1; TRBD2 aligns across 14 bases. Per the germline V gene, CDR1 is SNHLY and CDR2 is FYNNEI. The CDR3 consists of 16 residues. With V trimmed by 6 bases and J by 7 bases, 8 bases remained unmatched. The CDR3 protein is CASREGLAGVANEQFF. The DNA for the CDR3 is TGTGCCAGCAGGGAGGGACTAGCGGGAGTGGCGAATGAGCAGTTCTTC.

V gene TRBV6-5 combines with J gene TRBJ1-4, with D possibly being TRBD1 (6 bases). CDR1 is MNHEY and CDR2 is SVGAGI in the germline V gene. The CDR3 extends over 15 amino acids. With 5 bases removed from V and 6 bases from J, the gap between germline ends came to 16 bases. CDR3 DNA: TGTGCCAGCAGTACACCAACAGGGTACGATGAAAAACTGTTTTTT. Translating it yields CASSTPTGYDEKLFF.

This clone was picked up one time. The chain joins TRBV5-1 to TRBJ2-7, with a possible D match to TRBD1 (5 bases). V dropped 5 bases and J dropped 2 bases, with 11 bases sitting between them. The CDR3 runs 13 residues. Germline V gene data show CDR1 as SGHRS and CDR2 as YFSETQ. The CDR3 sequence: CASSRAGTYEQYF. CDR3 DNA: TGCGCCAGCAGTAGGGCAGGGACCTACGAGCAGTACTTC. Full variable domain (missing parts from reference TRBV5-1 and TRBJ2-7): KAGVTQTPRYLIKTRGQQVTLSCSPISGHRSVSWYQQTPGQGLQFLFEYFSETQRNKGNFPGRFSGRQFSNSRSEMNVSTLELGDSALYLCASSRAGTYEQYFGPGTRLTVT.

This clone has just one count. The V and J genes are TRBV21-1 and TRBJ2-7; the DNA was not used to check the table's D call, TRBD2. TRBV21-1 is flagged as a pseudogene. The CDR3 is 14 amino acids. CDR3 nucleotide sequence: TGTGCCAGCAGCAAAGACGGCTCCGGGAACGAGCAGTACTTC. Protein: CASSKDGSGNEQYF.

This chain joins TRBV9 and TRBJ1-1; 7 bases map to TRBD1. With V trimmed by 4 bases and J by 0 bases, 15 bases remained unmatched. The CDR3 has 18 residues. CDR1 is SGDLS and CDR2 is YYNGEE in the germline V gene. The CDR3 coding sequence is TGTGCCAGCAGCCCCTCCGGGACAGCTGGAATGGTGAACACTGAAGCTTTCTTT. Residues: CASSPSGTAGMVNTEAFF.

The CDR3 DNA is TGCGCCAGCAGCGGGCTGACTAGCGGGAGAGCAGAGACCCAGTACTTC. This gives the protein CASSGLTSGRAETQYF. The chain has TRBV5-1 and TRBJ2-5; 12 bases align to TRBD2. V gave up 4 bases and J gave up 4 bases; unmatched junction bases: 8. CDR3 length: 16 residues. Germline V gene sequence: CDR1 SGHRS, CDR2 YFSETQ.

V usage is TRBV2 and J usage is TRBJ2-1, with 11 bases matching TRBD2. With V trimmed by 3 bases and J by 13 bases, 11 bases remained unmatched. Germline-derived CDR1 and CDR2 are SNHLY and FYNNEI. The CDR3 extends over 15 amino acids. The CDR3 sequence is CASSEVAGGPITQFF. The CDR3 DNA reads TGTGCCAGCAGTGAGGTAGCGGGAGGGCCAATTACCCAGTTCTTC. Full variable domain (remainder filled in from reference TRBV2 and TRBJ2-1): EPEVTQTPSHQVTQMGQEVILRCVPISNHLYFYWYRQILGQKVEFLVSFYNNEISEKSEIFDDQFSVERPDGSNFTLKIRSTKLEDSAMYFCASSEVAGGPITQFFGPGTRLTVL.

The rearrangement joins TRBV23-1 to TRBJ2-5; 8 positions agree with TRBD1. TRBV23-1 is an ORF, with its function uncertain. The CDR3 is 14 amino acids. J lost 7 bases, V lost 6 bases, and 10 bases had no gene match. CDR3 sequence: CASSRGQVWGTQYF. In DNA, the CDR3 is TGCGCCAGCAGCAGGGGACAGGTCTGGGGGACCCAGTACTTC.

This clone was recorded a few times. The rearrangement links TRBV4-1 to TRBJ2-1; 14 nucleotides line up with TRBD2. V was pared by 4 bases and J by 10 bases, with 6 bases of the junction left unmatched. Germline lookup yields CDR1 MGHRA and CDR2 YSYEKL. This CDR3 comprises 15 residues. CDR3 sequence reads: CASSPGLAGGPEQFF. CDR3 in DNA: TGCGCCAGCAGCCCCGGACTAGCGGGAGGACCGGAGCAGTTCTTC.

V is TRBV30 and J is TRBJ2-5, with 12 bases that match TRBD2. CDR3 size: 15 residues. CDR1 is GTSNPN, CDR2 SVGIG, per germline (reference sequence). After removal of 7 bases from V and 1 base from J, the junction contained 7 bases not matched to a gene. The CDR3 loop reads CAYLLAGGPQETQYF. CDR3 DNA sequence: TGTGCCTACCTGCTAGCGGGGGGGCCCCAAGAGACCCAGTACTTC. Full variable domain (outside the CDR3, taken from reference TRBV30 and TRBJ2-5): SQTIHQWPATLVQPVGSPLSLECTVEGTSNPNLYWYRQAAGRGLQLLFYSVGIGQISSEVPQNLSASRPQDRQFILSSKKLLLSDSGFYLCAYLLAGGPQETQYFGPGTRLLVL.

The CDR3 region is CASSAPGVGANVLTF. The CDR3 DNA reads TGCGCCAGCAGCGCTCCGGGGGTTGGGGCCAACGTCCTGACTTTC. This rearrangement joins TRBV5-1 to TRBJ2-6, with TRBD2 as a possible D gene (6 bases). Germline V gene sequence: CDR1 SGHRS, CDR2 YFSETQ. The CDR3 sequence is 15 residues long. Trimming left V 4 bases short and J 3 bases short, with 11 bases between.

This chain joins TRBV19 and TRBJ2-5; 12 bases are shared with TRBD1. Trimming cost V 5 bases and J 6 bases; bases outside gene matches: 7. The CDR3 runs to 15 residues. The germline gives CDR1 LNHDA, CDR2 SQIVND (reference sequence). DNA of the CDR3: TGTGCCAGTAGTCCCCCGGGACAGGGGGCAAAGACCCAGTACTTC. It translates to CASSPPGQGAKTQYF. Complete variable domain (other parts from reference TRBV19 and TRBJ2-5): DGGITQSPKYLFRKEGQNVTLSCEQNLNHDAMYWYRQDPGQGLRLIYYSQIVNDFQKGDIAEGYSVSREKKESFPLTVTSAQKNPTAFYLCASSPPGQGAKTQYFGPGTRLLVL.

This chain uses TRBV28 with TRBJ1-2; 7 bases are a match to TRBD1. Trimming took 7 bases from V and 4 from J; bases not matched to a gene: 6. Germline CDR1 MDHEN, CDR2 SYDVKM. CDR3 length: 13 amino acids. The CDR3 spells CASTRDSLYGYTF. The CDR3 bases are TGTGCCAGCACAAGGGACAGCCTCTATGGCTACACCTTC.

This clone appeared a single time. This chain joins TRBV2 and TRBJ1-5, with a possible D match to TRBD1 (6 bases). The CDR3 contains 13 residues. CDR1 and CDR2 from the germline V gene are SNHLY and FYNNEI. The germline V and J ends were trimmed by 6 bases and 5 bases, with 11 bases remaining between them. The CDR3 DNA reads TGTGCCAGCAGGCCGGACAGATATCAGCCCCAGCATTTT. Translating it yields CASRPDRYQPQHF.

The gene calls are TRBV19 and TRBJ1-2; D is unclear. In germline, CDR1 is LNHDA, CDR2 SQIVND (reference sequence). The CDR3 spans 12 residues. V lost 9 bases and J lost 0, with 8 bases in between. The CDR3 is CASRETNYGYTF. The CDR3 DNA reads TGTGCCAGCCGGGAGACTAACTATGGCTACACCTTC.

For the CDR3, the DNA is TGTGCCAGCAGCCAGGAGCTGACCGGGACAGGGGAAGAGACCCAGTACTTC. As protein: CASSQELTGTGEETQYF. The chain employs TRBV3-1 (or the pseudogene TRBV3-2) and TRBJ2-5, with TRBD1 matching over 10 bases. The CDR3 sequence is 17 residues long. The ends lost 3 bases at V and 3 bases at J; junction bases unmatched: 10. Germline CDR1 and CDR2: LGHDT and YNNKEL (reference sequence).

This rearrangement joins TRBV2 to TRBJ1-1, with TRBD1 identical over 7 bases. Trimming took 8 bases from V and 9 from J; bases not matched to a gene: 12. The CDR3 length is 13 residues. Germline lookup yields CDR1 SNHLY and CDR2 FYNNEI. In DNA form, the CDR3 reads TGTGCCAGCTGGATCGGGGGGGGACAGAAAGCTTTCTTT. Translated, it gives CASWIGGGQKAFF.